This T cell receptor beta chain was recovered during a study of OX40 agonist ivuxolimab in advanced cancers. For the study at large: Dose-escalation patients' cancers were hepatocellular carcinoma, melanoma, renal cell or head and neck cancer. Earlier treatment with anti-PD-1, anti-PD-L1 or anti-CTLA-4 was permitted, and roughly 42% had received some. Overall study findings and caveats: With doses of 0.1-3.0 mg/kg, partial responders showed among the lowest clonal expansion. Averaged across samples, CD8+ T cells carried more expanded clones than CD4+ did.

In regard to this clone: Its antigen is undetermined.

CDR1 and CDR2 from the germline V gene are SGHNT and YYREEE (reference sequence). Trimming took 5 bases from V and 7 from J, leaving 16 bases between them. The CDR3 totals 13 residues. Generated by immunoSEQ multiplex PCR, the TCRdb table keeps only in-frame clones and is missing some. The sample records 70,000 to 75,000 clones, more than 65% being singletons. The TCR originated in an adult with an advanced solid tumor such as melanoma, head and neck, liver or kidney cancer. The chain employs TRBV5-4 and TRBJ2-7, with D unclear. Sequenced here: CD4+ or CD8+ T cells sorted from blood, sampled in a trial of the OX40 agonist ivuxolimab. DNA of the CDR3: TGTGCCAGCAGGCTAAGACGGCCCGGGGAGCAGTACTTC. The encoded protein is CASRLRRPGEQYF.